There are many counts of the clone carrying this TCR beta chain. Antigen: not known. This sample was included in a study of T-cell memory formation after mild COVID-19. About the research overall: Largely, the TCR clusters proved donor specific.

Study-level points and caveats: CD4+ contracting clones were mainly CM and EM; CD8+ ones, EMRA. Memory from before infection featured some responding clones, which suggests cross-reactive memory joined. The SARS-CoV-2 specificity of second-wave clones reaching peak at day 37 remained unverified.

TCRdb itself ran the 5' RACE reads through MiXCR, one entry per CDR3 protein. The sample comprises tens of thousands of distinct CDR3 sequences, over 5% of which are singletons, and 0.7% to 0.85% rests with the top ten. The source of this sequence is an adult who had mild COVID-19 (a few samples of this study predate the infection). Cell type and time point are not known. The specimen sequenced was PBMCs or a T cell subset sorted from them (not recorded which).

This CDR3 is CASSLSSGTDTQYF. DNA of the CDR3: TGTGCCAGCAGCTTATCCTCCGGCACAGATACGCAGTATTTT. V is TRBV5-4 and J is TRBJ2-3, with D unresolved. CDR3 length: 14 amino acids. CDR1 is SGHNT and CDR2 is YYREEE in the germline V gene (reference sequence). Trimming cost V 2 bases and J 1 base, with 8 bases left between them. Supplemented by reference TRBV5-4 and TRBJ2-3, the full variable domain reads ETGVTQSPTHLIKTRGQQVTLRCSSQSGHNTVSWYQQALGQGPQFIFQYYREEENGRGNFPPRFSGLQFPNYSSELNVNALELDDSALYLCASSLSSGTDTQYFGPGTRLTVL.